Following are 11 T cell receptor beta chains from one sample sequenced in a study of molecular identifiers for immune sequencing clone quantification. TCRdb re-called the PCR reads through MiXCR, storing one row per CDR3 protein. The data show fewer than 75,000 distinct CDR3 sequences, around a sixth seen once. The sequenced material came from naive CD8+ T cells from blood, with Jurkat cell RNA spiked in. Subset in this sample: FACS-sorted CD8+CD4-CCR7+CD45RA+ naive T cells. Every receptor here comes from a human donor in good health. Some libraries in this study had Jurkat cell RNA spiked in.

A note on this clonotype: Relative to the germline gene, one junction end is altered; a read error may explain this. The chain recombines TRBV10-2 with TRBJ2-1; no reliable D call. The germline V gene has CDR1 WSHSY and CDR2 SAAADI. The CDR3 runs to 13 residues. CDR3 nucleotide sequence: TGCGCCAGCTGTGAGACGCCCTACAATGAGCAGTTCTTC. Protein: CASCETPYNEQFF.

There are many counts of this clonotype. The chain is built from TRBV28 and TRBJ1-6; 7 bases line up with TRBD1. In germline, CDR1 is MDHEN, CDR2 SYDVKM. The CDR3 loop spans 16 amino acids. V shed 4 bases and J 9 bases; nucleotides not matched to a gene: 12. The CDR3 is CASSSTGKGASSPLHF. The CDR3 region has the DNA TGTGCCAGCAGTTCTACAGGAAAGGGGGCTTCTTCACCCCTCCACTTT. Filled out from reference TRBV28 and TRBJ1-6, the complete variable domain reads DVKVTQSSRYLVKRTGEKVFLECVQDMDHENMFWYRQDPGLGLRLIYFSYDVKMKEKGDIPEGYSVSREKKERFSLILESASTNQTSMYLCASSSTGKGASSPLHFGNGTRLTVT.

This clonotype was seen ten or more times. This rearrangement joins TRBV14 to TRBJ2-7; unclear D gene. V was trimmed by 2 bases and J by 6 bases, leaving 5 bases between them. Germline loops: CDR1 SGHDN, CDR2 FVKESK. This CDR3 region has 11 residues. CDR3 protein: CASSQLSEQYF. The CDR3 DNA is TGTGCCAGCAGCCAACTATCCGAGCAGTACTTC.

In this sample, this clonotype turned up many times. DNA of the CDR3: TGTGCCAGCAGCTTAATCCCCGATATTATAAGCCAAGAGACCCAGTACTTC. This sequence encodes CASSLIPDIISQETQYF. The chain joins TRBV11-2 to TRBJ2-5; D remains ambiguous. CDR3 size: 17 residues. V dropped 2 bases and J dropped 1 base, with 17 bases sitting between them. Germline values: CDR1 SGHAT, CDR2 FQNNGV.

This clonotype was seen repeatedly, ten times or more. Here the CDR3 reads CASSVGSGFGAYNSPLHF. DNA for the CDR3: TGTGCCAGCAGCGTAGGATCGGGCTTTGGGGCCTATAATTCACCCCTCCACTTT. The genes are TRBV9 and TRBJ1-6; D gene ambiguous. CDR1 is SGDLS, CDR2 YYNGEE, per germline. V was pared by 0 bases and J by 2 bases, with 15 bases between. The CDR3 length is 18 residues.

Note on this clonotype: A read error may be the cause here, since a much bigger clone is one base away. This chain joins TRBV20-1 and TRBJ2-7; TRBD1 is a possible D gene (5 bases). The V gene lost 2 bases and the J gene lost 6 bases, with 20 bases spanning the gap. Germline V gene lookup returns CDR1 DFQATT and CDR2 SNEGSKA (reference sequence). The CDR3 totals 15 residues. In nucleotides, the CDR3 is TGCAGTGCTAGAAATCTGGTGACAGCCTCTGGCGAGCAGTACTTC. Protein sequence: CSARNLVTASGEQYF.

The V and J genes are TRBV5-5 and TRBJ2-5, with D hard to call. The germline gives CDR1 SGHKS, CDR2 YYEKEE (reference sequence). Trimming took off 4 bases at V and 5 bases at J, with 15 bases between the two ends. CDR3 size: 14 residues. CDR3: CASSRYAIVETQYF. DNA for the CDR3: TGTGCCAGCAGCCGTTACGCGATCGTGGAGACCCAGTACTTC.

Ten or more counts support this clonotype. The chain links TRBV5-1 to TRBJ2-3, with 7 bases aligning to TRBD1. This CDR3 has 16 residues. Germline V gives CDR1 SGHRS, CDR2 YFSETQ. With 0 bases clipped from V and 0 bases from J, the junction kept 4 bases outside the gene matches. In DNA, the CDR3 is TGCGCCAGCAGCTTGGCCTGGGGACAGAGCACAGATACGCAGTATTTT. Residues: CASSLAWGQSTDTQYF. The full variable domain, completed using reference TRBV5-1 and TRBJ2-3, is KAGVTQTPRYLIKTRGQQVTLSCSPISGHRSVSWYQQTPGQGLQFLFEYFSETQRNKGNFPGRFSGRQFSNSRSEMNVSTLELGDSALYLCASSLAWGQSTDTQYFGPGTRLTVL.

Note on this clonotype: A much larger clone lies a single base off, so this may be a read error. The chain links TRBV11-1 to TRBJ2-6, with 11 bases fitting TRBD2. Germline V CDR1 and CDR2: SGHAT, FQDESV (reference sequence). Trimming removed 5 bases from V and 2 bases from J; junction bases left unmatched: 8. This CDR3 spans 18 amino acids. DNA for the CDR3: TGTGCCAGCAGCGCCACTAGCGGGAGAAGCACTGGGGCCAACGTCCTGACTTTC. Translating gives CASSATSGRSTGANVLTF.

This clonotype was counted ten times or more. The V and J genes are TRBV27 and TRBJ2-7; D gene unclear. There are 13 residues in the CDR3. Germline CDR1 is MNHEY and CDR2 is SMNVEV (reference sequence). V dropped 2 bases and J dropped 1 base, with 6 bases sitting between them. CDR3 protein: CASSLAQSYEQYF. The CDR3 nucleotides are TGTGCCAGCAGTTTAGCACAGTCCTACGAGCAGTACTTC.

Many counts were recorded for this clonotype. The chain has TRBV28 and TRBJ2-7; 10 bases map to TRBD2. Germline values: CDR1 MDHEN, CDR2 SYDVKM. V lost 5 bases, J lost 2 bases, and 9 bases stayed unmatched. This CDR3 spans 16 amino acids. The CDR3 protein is CASSPWTSGTPYEQYF. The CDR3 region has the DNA TGTGCCAGCAGTCCCTGGACTAGCGGAACCCCCTACGAGCAGTACTTC.